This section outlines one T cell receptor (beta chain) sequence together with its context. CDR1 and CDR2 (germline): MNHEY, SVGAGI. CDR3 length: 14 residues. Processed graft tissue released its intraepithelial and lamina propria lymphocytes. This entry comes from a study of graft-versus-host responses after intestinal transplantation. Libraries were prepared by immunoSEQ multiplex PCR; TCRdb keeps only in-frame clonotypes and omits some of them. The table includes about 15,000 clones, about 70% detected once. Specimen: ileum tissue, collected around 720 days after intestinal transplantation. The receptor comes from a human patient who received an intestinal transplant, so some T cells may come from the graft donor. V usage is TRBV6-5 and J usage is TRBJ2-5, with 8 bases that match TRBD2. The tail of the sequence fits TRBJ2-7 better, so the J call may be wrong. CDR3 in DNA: TGTGCCAGCAGTTACGTAGCGGGAACCTACGAGCAGTACTTC. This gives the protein CASSYVAGTYEQYF.